These 7 T cell receptor beta chains originate from one sample sequenced in a study of blood T cell repertoires in COVID-19. The repertoire was sequenced with immunoSEQ multiplex PCR; TCRdb's copy has only in-frame clones and lacks some. Among 170,000 or so clones listed, around 87% were seen once. Sequencing input: peripheral blood. These receptors were collected from a woman under 30 who had recovered from COVID-19.

The chain recombines TRBV9 with TRBJ1-4, with TRBD1 identical over 7 bases. Trimming removed 0 bases from V and 8 bases from J; junction bases left unmatched: 7. The CDR3 totals 15 residues. Germline-derived CDR1 and CDR2 are SGDLS and YYNGEE. CDR3: CASSVAGQFGEKLFF. The CDR3 region has the DNA TGTGCCAGCAGCGTAGCGGGACAGTTCGGCGAAAAACTGTTTTTT.

This chain uses TRBV19 with TRBJ2-3, with TRBD1 as a possible D gene (6 bases). The CDR3 runs to 14 residues. V lost 6 bases to trimming and J lost 1 base, with 11 bases between them. Germline CDR1 reads LNHDA; CDR2 reads SQIVND (reference sequence). The CDR3 region is CASSVTGRTDTQYF. CDR3 bases: TGTGCCAGTAGCGTGACAGGACGCACAGATACGCAGTATTTT.

A single count supports this clone. J is TRBJ2-1 and V is TRBV5-4; 7 nucleotides agree with TRBD1. CDR1 SGHNT and CDR2 YYREEE come from the germline V gene (reference sequence). With V trimmed by 0 bases and J by 4 bases, 1 base remained unmatched. This CDR3 region has 14 residues. The CDR3 nucleotides are TGTGCCAGCAGCTTGGAACAGGGGTACAATGAGCAGTTCTTC. It codes for CASSLEQGYNEQFF.

The rearrangement links TRBV10-2 to TRBJ2-1; the D gene is possibly TRBD2 (5 bases). Per the germline V gene, CDR1 is WSHSY and CDR2 is SAAADI. The CDR3 extends over 14 amino acids. Trimming stripped 4 bases from V and 4 bases from J, with 11 bases between. The CDR3 spells CASSASLIYNEQFF. Written as DNA, the CDR3 is TGCGCCAGCAGTGCTAGCCTTATTTACAATGAGCAGTTCTTC.

This clone was recorded once. Here the CDR3 DNA reads TGTGCCAGCAGCTTCCGGCGGGGGGGGCGAGAGACCCAGTACTTC. This translates into CASSFRRGGRETQYF. V and J are TRBV7-2 and TRBJ2-5; 9 nucleotides match TRBD2. The trim removed 3 bases at V and 4 bases at J, leaving 6 bases unmatched. The CDR3 totals 15 residues. Looked up from germline, CDR1 is SGHTA and CDR2 is FQGNSA. The whole variable domain, remainder taken from reference TRBV7-2 and TRBJ2-5, is GAGVSQSPSNKVTEKGKDVELRCDPISGHTALYWYRQSLGQGLEFLIYFQGNSAPDKSGLPSDRFSAERTGGSVSTLTIQRTQQEDSAVYLCASSFRRGGRETQYFGPGTRLLVL.

The chain recombines TRBV9 with TRBJ1-4, with 7 bases fitting TRBD1. The CDR3 has 15 residues. Per germline, CDR1 SGDLS and CDR2 YYNGEE. The V segment lost 4 bases and the J segment 4 bases; nucleotides outside the gene matches: 7. CDR3 protein: CASSYRTGVNEKLFF. DNA for the CDR3: TGTGCCAGCAGCTACCGGACAGGAGTTAATGAAAAACTGTTTTTT.

DNA for the CDR3: TGTGCCACCAGTGAAGGACAGGCCACCAATAATCAGCCCCAGCATTTT. This sequence encodes CATSEGQATNNQPQHF. This chain joins TRBV24-1 and TRBJ1-5; 7 nucleotides line up with TRBD1. The CDR3 has 16 residues. Trimming at V came to 4 bases and at J to 4 bases, leaving 9 bases not matched to a gene. Germline CDR1 is KGHDR and CDR2 is SFDVKD.